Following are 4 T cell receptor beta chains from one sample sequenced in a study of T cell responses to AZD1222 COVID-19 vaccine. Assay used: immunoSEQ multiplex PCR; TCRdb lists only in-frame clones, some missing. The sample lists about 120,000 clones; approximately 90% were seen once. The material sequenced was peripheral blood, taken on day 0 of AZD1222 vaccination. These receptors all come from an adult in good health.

The CDR3 DNA follows: TGTGCCAGCAGCGTAGCGGCCGGAAACAATGAGCAGTTCTTC. Translation gives CASSVAAGNNEQFF. V is TRBV9 and J is TRBJ2-1; D uncertain. The CDR3 length is 14 residues. In germline, CDR1 is SGDLS, CDR2 YYNGEE. V lost 0 bases to trimming and J lost 5 bases, with 9 bases between them.

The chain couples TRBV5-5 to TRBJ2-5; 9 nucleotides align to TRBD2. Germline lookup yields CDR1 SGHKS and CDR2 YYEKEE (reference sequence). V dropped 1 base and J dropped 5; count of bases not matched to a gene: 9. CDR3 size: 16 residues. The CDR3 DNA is TGTGCCAGCAGCTTGAGGGCGGGAGGGGGCCGCGAGACCCAGTACTTC. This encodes CASSLRAGGGRETQYF.

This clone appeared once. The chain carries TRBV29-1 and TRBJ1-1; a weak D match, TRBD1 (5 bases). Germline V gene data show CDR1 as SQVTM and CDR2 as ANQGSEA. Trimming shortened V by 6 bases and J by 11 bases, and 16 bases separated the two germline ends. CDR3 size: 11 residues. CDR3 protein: CSVQRGREAFF. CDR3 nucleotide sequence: TGCAGCGTCCAACGGGGCAGGGAGGCTTTCTTT.

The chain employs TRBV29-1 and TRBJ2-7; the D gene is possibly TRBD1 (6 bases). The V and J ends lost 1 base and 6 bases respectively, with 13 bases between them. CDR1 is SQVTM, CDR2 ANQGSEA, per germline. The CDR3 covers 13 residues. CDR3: CSVEVIQGLEQYF. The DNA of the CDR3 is TGCAGCGTTGAAGTTATACAGGGTCTCGAGCAGTACTTC.